The text below deals with one T cell receptor (beta chain). The antigen remains unidentified. Genomic DNA (from each subset) was split evenly across several immunoSEQ plates. Sequencing used immunoSEQ multiplex PCR; TCRdb keeps in-frame clones, though not all of them. Of 110,000 or so clones listed, around 73% are singletons. This CDR3 comprises 16 residues. Germline CDR1 is SGHRS and CDR2 is YFSETQ. The ends were cut back, 4 bases at V and 4 bases at J, with 15 bases in the middle. The sample belongs to a study of shared clonotypes between healthy human individuals. Study-level points and caveats: With few donors, the genetic and exposure-history diversity represented was limited. Only blood underwent sampling, and tissue repertoires likely differ.

Combination of CD45RO+ cells with CCR7-negative CD45RA+ TemRA cells was used for CD8 memory. Material for sequencing was memory CD8+ T cells sorted from blood. The subset is: CD45RO+ cells pooled with CCR7-negative TemRA cells. This sequence joins TRBV5-1 and TRBJ2-6, with D unclear. The sequence was collected from a woman in her 30s in good health. The CDR3 loop reads CASSPAWDGGANVLTF. CDR3 nucleotide sequence: TGCGCCAGCAGCCCTGCCTGGGATGGAGGGGCCAACGTCCTGACTTTC.